This passage covers 3 T cell receptor beta chains from one sample sequenced in a study of shared clonotypes between healthy human individuals. The table came from immunoSEQ multiplex PCR; TCRdb's copy has only in-frame clones and leaves some out. The sample has 450,000 to 500,000 clones, approximately 81% seen once. Material for sequencing was PBMCs. The receptors derive from a woman in her 40s in good health. Some clones in this sample may be carry-over from other donors' samples.

Remarks on this clone: One junction end disagrees with the germline gene, perhaps due to a read error. The chain has TRBV7-7 and TRBJ2-3; D remains unclear. This CDR3 spans 14 amino acids. In germline, CDR1 is SSHAT, CDR2 FNYEAQ (reference sequence). CDR3 nucleotide sequence: TGTGCTAGCAGCTTATCGGGCCGATCAGATACGCAGTATTTT. Translating it yields CASSLSGRSDTQYF.

The chain has TRBV5-1 and TRBJ2-3; D not resolved. The CDR3 runs 15 residues. V was pared by 4 bases and J by 4 bases, with 16 bases between. From germline, CDR1 is SGHRS and CDR2 YFSETQ. The CDR3 DNA reads as TGCGCCAGCAGCCCGACGGTGGCTAGTTCAGATACGCAGTATTTT. Its translation: CASSPTVASSDTQYF.

The chain has TRBV6-6 and TRBJ2-7; TRBD2 matches at 14 bases. The CDR3 consists of 14 residues. V lost 5 bases, J lost 9 bases, and 6 bases stayed unmatched. Germline lookup yields CDR1 MNHNY and CDR2 SVGAGI (reference sequence). The CDR3 nucleotides are TGTGCCAGCAGTCCCGGGACTAGCGGGAGTGGGCAGTACTTC. Translated: CASSPGTSGSGQYF.